This T cell receptor beta chain was recorded in a study of T cell repertoires in cytomegalovirus infection (dated by TCRdb to 2018 to 2020). For the wider study: The peptide stimulations were aimed at well-studied HLA-B-restricted epitopes as well as recently identified HLA-C-restricted CMV epitopes, whose presentation resists viral immunomodulation. Donor HLA type was relevant to the analysis, because carriage of CMV infection together with the matching HLA type was indicated by public TCR beta signatures.

General conclusions and limits of the study: The ex vivo response was dominated by HLA-C-restricted CMV-specific TCR beta clonotypes, which also provided the single most frequent clonotype in two of eight donors. In both this cohort and an independent cohort of 352 donors, the cumulative frequency of public TCR beta family members distinguished carriers of CMV infection plus the relevant HLA type.

Interpreted using the paper, the treatment or condition label stands for: in vitro stimulation with specific CMV peptide epitopes to enrich CMV-specific T cells. The sequencer listed for this sample is Illumina HiSeq 1500. TCRdb handled the public reads itself, with Q25 trimming in fastp and clone calling in MiXCR, and kept productive beta chains. Each CDR3 protein gets just one entry, which takes the most common genes and DNA from the rows behind it. Counted in this sample were approximately 990,000 distinct CDR3 sequences; 31% of them appeared once. The ten largest clonotypes hold over 12% of the sample. There are a few counts of this clonotype. Its antigen target is currently unknown. The sample holds no much larger clone one base away, and base qualities are not on file. CDR1 and CDR2, looked up from the germline V gene, are LGHNA and YSLEER. V is reduced by 0 bases and J by 5 bases, leaving a spacing of 13 bases between them. The CDR3 starts with the cysteine, ends with the phenylalanine, and has 15 residues. The kept DNA is CDR3 alone, 45 bases in frame from the first base.

The chain is encoded by TRBV4-3 joined to TRBJ1-2; there is no confident call for the D gene. This receptor was taken from a human donor in good health (CMV status not recorded). Some clones in this sample may be carry-over from other donors' samples. Material: cultured CD8+ T cells from PBMCs, obtained from culture after CMV antigen stimulation. At the DNA level, the sequence is TGCGCCAGCAGCCAAGATGGCCCCGAGGATTATGGCTACACCTTC. This sequence encodes CASSQDGPEDYGYTF.